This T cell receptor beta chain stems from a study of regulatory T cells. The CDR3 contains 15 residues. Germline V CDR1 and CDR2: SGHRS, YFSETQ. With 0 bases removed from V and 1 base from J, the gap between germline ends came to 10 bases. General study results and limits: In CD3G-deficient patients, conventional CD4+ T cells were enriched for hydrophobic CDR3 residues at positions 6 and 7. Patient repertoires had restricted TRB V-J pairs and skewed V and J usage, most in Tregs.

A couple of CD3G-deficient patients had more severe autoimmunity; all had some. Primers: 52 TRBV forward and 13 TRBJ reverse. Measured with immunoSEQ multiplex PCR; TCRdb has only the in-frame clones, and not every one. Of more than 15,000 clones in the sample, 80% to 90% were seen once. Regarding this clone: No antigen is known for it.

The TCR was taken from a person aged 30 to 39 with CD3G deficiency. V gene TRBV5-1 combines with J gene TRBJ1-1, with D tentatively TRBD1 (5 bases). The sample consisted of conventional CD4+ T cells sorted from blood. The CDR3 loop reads CASSLGHGGNTEAFF. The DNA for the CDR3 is TGCGCCAGCAGCTTGGGCCACGGGGGGAACACTGAAGCTTTCTTT.